These T cell receptor beta chains were read from a single sample in a study of metastatic and nonmetastatic thyroid tumors. TCRdb re-processed the PCR reads through MiXCR. The sample carries 25,000 to 30,000 clones, roughly a quarter recorded once. Sequencing input: blood. These receptor sequences come from a female donor with papillary thyroid cancer or a benign thyroid nodule (not recorded which). Some clones in this sample may be carry-over from other donors' samples. Each CDR3 is given with its conserved first and last residue. The D gene is left open where the match is weak. Size values are once, few and many counts, or a class for expanded clones, and some rows have none.

D: TRBD1; length: 15; size: .; V: TRBV5-1; J: TRBJ2-7; DNA: TGCGCCAGCAGCTTGGGACAGGGGGATTCCTACGAGCAGTACTTC; CDR3: CASSLGQGDSYEQYF
D: TRBD1; length: 12; size: few; V: TRBV20-1; J: TRBJ1-1; DNA: TGCGGTGCCAGACAGGGAAGCAGTGAAGCTTTCTTT; CDR3: CGARQGSSEAFF
D: TRBD1; length: 15; size: many; V: TRBV10-3; J: TRBJ2-7; DNA: TGTGCCATCAGTGATGCCGGACAGGGCTCCTACGAGCAGTACTTC; CDR3: CAISDAGQGSYEQYF
D: .; length: 14; size: few; V: TRBV30; J: TRBJ1-1; DNA: TGTGCCTGGCGTGGCCAGGGACGGAACACTGAAGCTTTCTTT; CDR3: CAWRGQGRNTEAFF
D: TRBD1; length: 15; size: .; V: TRBV28; J: TRBJ2-7; DNA: TGTGCCAGCAGTCTGCGGGACAGGCGGGCCTACGAGCAGTACTTC; CDR3: CASSLRDRRAYEQYF
D: TRBD2; length: 15; size: .; V: TRBV29-1; J: TRBJ2-3; DNA: TGCAGCGTTAACGGTCCTAGCGGGAGTGTAGATACGCAGTATTTT; CDR3: CSVNGPSGSVDTQYF
D: TRBD2; length: 14; size: few; V: TRBV6-1; J: TRBJ2-7; DNA: TGTGCCAGCAGTAAGCGGGAGGGCCCCTACGAGCAGTACTTC; CDR3: CASSKREGPYEQYF
D: .; length: 13; size: .; V: TRBV19; J: TRBJ2-7; DNA: TGTGCCAGTAGTATAGGGCTCACATACGAGCAGTACTTC; CDR3: CASSIGLTYEQYF
D: .; length: 15; size: many; V: TRBV7-3; J: TRBJ2-5; DNA: TGTGCCAGCAGCTCGCAGGGAGTCTCCCAAGAGACCCAGTACTTC; CDR3: CASSSQGVSQETQYF
D: TRBD2; length: 18; size: .; V: TRBV3-1; J: TRBJ2-2; DNA: TGTGCCAGCAGCCAAGATTGGGAGGTAGCGGGCGTGACCGGGGAGCTGTTTTTT; CDR3: CASSQDWEVAGVTGELFF
D: TRBD2; length: 15; size: many; V: TRBV7-9; J: TRBJ2-3; DNA: TGTGCCAGCAGCTTTATGGCGGGAGGAGCAGATACGCAGTATTTT; CDR3: CASSFMAGGADTQYF
D: TRBD2; length: 15; size: medium-sized; V: TRBV2; J: TRBJ2-1; DNA: TGTGCCAGCGAGGCACTAGCGGGTTCTTACAATGAGCAGTTCTTC; CDR3: CASEALAGSYNEQFF
D: TRBD1; length: 13; size: many; V: TRBV19; J: TRBJ1-2; DNA: TGTGCCAGTAGTATTGACGGACAGGGGGGCTACACCTTC; CDR3: CASSIDGQGGYTF
D: .; length: 14; size: .; V: TRBV6-1; J: TRBJ2-2; DNA: TGTGCCAGCAAGGGGGGCTTAAACACCGGGGAGCTGTTTTTT; CDR3: CASKGGLNTGELFF
D: .; length: 11; size: medium-sized; V: TRBV7-2; J: TRBJ2-7; DNA: TGTGCCAGCAGCAAATCCTACGAGCAGTACTTC; CDR3: CASSKSYEQYF
D: .; length: 13; size: .; V: TRBV19; J: TRBJ1-2; DNA: TGTGCCAGTATTATCTTGACAGTCTATGGCTACACCTTC; CDR3: CASIILTVYGYTF
D: .; length: 15; size: medium-sized; V: TRBV6-6; J: TRBJ1-3; DNA: TGTGCCAGCAGTTATAACCGAGACTCTGGAAACACCATATATTTT; CDR3: CASSYNRDSGNTIYF
D: .; length: 13; size: many; V: TRBV28; J: TRBJ1-5; DNA: TGTGCCAGCAGTTTTCGGTGGGAGTTGTCCCAGCATTTT; CDR3: CASSFRWELSQHF
D: TRBD1; length: 13; size: few; V: TRBV2; J: TRBJ2-7; DNA: TGTGCCAGCAGCCAGGGACAGGGGGGAGAGCAGTACTTC; CDR3: CASSQGQGGEQYF
D: TRBD1; length: 14; size: .; V: TRBV6-1; J: TRBJ2-7; DNA: TGTGCCAGCAGTCCAGGGGGACAGGGGGACGAGCAGTACTTC; CDR3: CASSPGGQGDEQYF
D: TRBD1; length: 14; size: few; V: TRBV20-1; J: TRBJ2-7; DNA: TGCAGTGCTTTAGATAACAGGGGACCCTACGAGCAGTACTTC; CDR3: CSALDNRGPYEQYF
D: TRBD2; length: 14; size: medium-sized; V: TRBV6-1; J: TRBJ2-1; DNA: TGTGCCTCCTGGCTAGCGGGGTCTTACAATGAGCAGTTCTTC; CDR3: CASWLAGSYNEQFF
D: .; length: 15; size: many; V: TRBV7-2; J: TRBJ1-2; DNA: TGTGCCAGCAGCTTAGATCCGGGACGGAACTATGGCTACACCTTC; CDR3: CASSLDPGRNYGYTF
D: .; length: 15; size: many; V: TRBV7-9; J: TRBJ2-1; DNA: TGTGCCAGCAGCCCGGGCGGCGGGGTGGGTGGTGAGCAGTTCTTC; CDR3: CASSPGGGVGGEQFF
D: .; length: 14; size: few; V: TRBV6-1; J: TRBJ2-2; DNA: TGTGCCAGCAGTGAAGCGCTAGCCACCGGGGAGCTGTTTTTT; CDR3: CASSEALATGELFF
D: .; length: 15; size: once; V: TRBV5-7; J: TRBJ2-7; DNA: TGTGCCAGCAGCAACCAAGGACAGCGGTCCTACGAGCAGTACTTC; CDR3: CASSNQGQRSYEQYF
D: TRBD1; length: 16; size: many; V: TRBV12-5; J: TRBJ2-1; DNA: TGTGCTAGTGGGCGTCCCGGGACAGGGTTCTACAATGAGCAGTTCTTC; CDR3: CASGRPGTGFYNEQFF
D: .; length: 13; size: .; V: TRBV6-1; J: TRBJ1-1; DNA: TGTGCCAGCAGTTTTCGGGTGAACACTGAAGCTTTCTTT; CDR3: CASSFRVNTEAFF
D: TRBD1; length: 16; size: many; V: TRBV28; J: TRBJ1-4; DNA: TGTGCCAGCAGTTTTCGGACAGGGGCAGGGGTAGAAAAACTGTTTTTT; CDR3: CASSFRTGAGVEKLFF
D: TRBD1; length: 14; size: few; V: TRBV6-5; J: TRBJ2-2; DNA: TGTGCCAGCAGTTCAACAGGGGGAGCCGGGGAGCTGTTTTTT; CDR3: CASSSTGGAGELFF
D: .; length: 13; size: many; V: TRBV6-1; J: TRBJ2-5; DNA: TGTGCCAGCAGTGAACTAAACCAAGAGACCCAGTACTTC; CDR3: CASSELNQETQYF
D: .; length: 12; size: many; V: TRBV5-1; J: TRBJ2-7; DNA: TGCGCCAGCAGCGTCAACGGGGGCGAGCAGTACTTC; CDR3: CASSVNGGEQYF